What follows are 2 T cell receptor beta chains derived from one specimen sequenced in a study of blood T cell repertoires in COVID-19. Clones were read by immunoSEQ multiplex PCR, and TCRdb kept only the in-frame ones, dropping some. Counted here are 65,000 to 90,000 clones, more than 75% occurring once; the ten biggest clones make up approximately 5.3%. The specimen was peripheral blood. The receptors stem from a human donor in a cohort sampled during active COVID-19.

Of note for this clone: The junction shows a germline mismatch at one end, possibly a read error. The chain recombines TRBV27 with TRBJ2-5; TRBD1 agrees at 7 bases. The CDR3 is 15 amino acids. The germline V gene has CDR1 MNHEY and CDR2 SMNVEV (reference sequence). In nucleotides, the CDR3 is TGTGCCAGCAGGTTATGGGGACAGAACCAAGAGACCCAGTACTTC. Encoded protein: CASRLWGQNQETQYF.

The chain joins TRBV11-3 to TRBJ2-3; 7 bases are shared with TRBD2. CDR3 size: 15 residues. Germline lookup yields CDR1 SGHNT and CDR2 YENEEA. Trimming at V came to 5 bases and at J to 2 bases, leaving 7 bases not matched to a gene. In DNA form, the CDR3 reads TGTGCCAGCAGCCGTACTAGCGCGGACACAGATACGCAGTATTTT. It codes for CASSRTSADTDTQYF.